Presented here are 12 T cell receptor beta chains from one specimen sequenced in a study of PD-L1 blockade in urothelial cancer. Sequencing was performed with immunoSEQ multiplex PCR; in TCRdb, only in-frame clones are kept and a portion is missing. The sample consists of more than 35,000 clones, around four fifths of them appearing once. Specified time point: pretreatment peripheral blood. The source material was PBMCs, sampled around atezolizumab (anti-PD-L1) treatment. These receptors were taken from an elderly man with urothelial cancer.

V gene TRBV18 combines with J gene TRBJ1-5, with 7 bases fitting TRBD1. V lost 5 bases and J lost 1; bases outside the gene matches: 2. The germline V gene encodes CDR1 KGHSH and CDR2 LQKENI. CDR3 length: 14 amino acids. The CDR3 sequence: CASSSQGSNQPQHF. The CDR3 region has the DNA TGTGCCAGCTCATCACAGGGGAGCAATCAGCCCCAGCATTTT.

The chain is built from TRBV5-4 and TRBJ2-1, with 8 bases lining up with TRBD2. This CDR3 region has 14 residues. J gave up 5 bases and V 3 bases, and 4 bases lay outside the gene matches. In germline, CDR1 is SGHNT, CDR2 YYREEE (reference sequence). The CDR3 loop reads CASSWGLGDNEQFF. CDR3 coding DNA: TGTGCCAGCAGCTGGGGACTAGGGGACAATGAGCAGTTCTTC.

The V call is TRBV7-2, the J call TRBJ2-1; 12 positions match TRBD2. Germline CDR1 is SGHTA and CDR2 is FQGNSA. Unmatched junction bases numbered 4, after V lost 5 bases and J lost 5 bases. The CDR3 runs to 15 residues. The CDR3 region is CASSPTSGSNNEQFF. For the CDR3, the DNA is TGTGCCAGCAGCCCGACTAGCGGGAGTAACAATGAGCAGTTCTTC.

The rearrangement joins TRBV19 to TRBJ1-3; D might be TRBD1 (6 bases). Germline values: CDR1 LNHDA, CDR2 SQIVND (reference sequence). Trimming took off 6 bases at V and 0 bases at J, with 15 bases between the two ends. There are 16 residues in the CDR3. Here the CDR3 DNA reads TGTGCCAGTAGCCGAGGGACACCGAGCTCTGGAAACACCATATATTTT. Residues: CASSRGTPSSGNTIYF.

CDR3 nucleotides: TGTGCCAGCAGCTTAGCAACACCCACTATGCGACTTCGTTCTGGAAACACCATATATTTT. Translated: CASSLATPTMRLRSGNTIYF. The J gene is TRBJ1-3, the V gene TRBV7-8; no reliable D call. CDR3 length: 20 residues. V shed 0 bases and J shed 1 base, with 22 bases lying between them. Germline V gene lookup returns CDR1 SGHVS and CDR2 FQNEAQ.

This chain connects TRBV11-2 to TRBJ2-7; TRBD2 is a possible D gene (6 bases). Trimming removed 0 bases at V and 6 bases at J, with 15 bases between. The CDR3 contains 15 residues. The germline gives CDR1 SGHAT, CDR2 FQNNGV. CDR3 sequence reads: CASSLDLVLAGEQYF. In DNA, the CDR3 is TGTGCCAGCAGCTTAGATTTGGTACTAGCAGGCGAGCAGTACTTC.

The chain joins TRBV5-4 to TRBJ2-7; no clear D. Germline V gene lookup returns CDR1 SGHNT and CDR2 YYREEE (reference sequence). V was clipped by 0 bases and J by 2 bases, with 6 bases between them. The CDR3 runs to 13 residues. CDR3 nucleotides: TGTGCCAGCAGCTTGGACTACCCCTACGAGCAGTACTTC. Translated: CASSLDYPYEQYF.

This chain uses TRBV4-3 with TRBJ1-5, with a weak D call TRBD1 (5 bases). The CDR3 has 15 amino acids. Germline CDR1 reads LGHNA; CDR2 reads YSLEER. With 0 bases removed from V and 5 bases from J, the gap between germline ends came to 11 bases. CDR3 sequence reads: CASSQDGDSHQPQHF. In DNA, the CDR3 is TGCGCCAGCAGCCAAGATGGAGACAGCCATCAGCCCCAGCATTTT.

The J gene is TRBJ1-4, the V gene TRBV5-1; a weak D match, TRBD1 (6 bases). The CDR3 spans 15 residues. Deletions cut 4 bases from V and 4 bases from J, with 14 bases between. Germline-derived CDR1 and CDR2 are SGHRS and YFSETQ. For the CDR3, the DNA is TGCGCCAGCAGCCTTTCGGACAGTCTTAATGAAAAACTGTTTTTT. Translation gives CASSLSDSLNEKLFF.

The gene calls are TRBV9 and TRBJ2-2; a weak D match, TRBD2 (6 bases). This CDR3 contains 14 residues. The V end lost 0 bases, the J end lost 7 bases, and 10 bases lay between the germline ends. Germline V gene lookup returns CDR1 SGDLS and CDR2 YYNGEE. CDR3 bases: TGTGCCAGCAGCGTAGTACTAGCTGGCGGGGAGCTGTTTTTT. Its protein product is CASSVVLAGGELFF.

The genes are TRBV29-1 and TRBJ2-5; 10 nucleotides line up with TRBD2. Trimming cost V 7 bases and J 2 bases; bases outside gene matches: 7. Germline CDR1 reads SQVTM; CDR2 reads ANQGSEA. This CDR3 comprises 14 residues. The CDR3 region is CSAARTSGQETQYF. The CDR3 nucleotides are TGCAGCGCGGCAAGGACTAGCGGACAAGAGACCCAGTACTTC. The whole variable domain, filled in from reference TRBV29-1 and TRBJ2-5, reads SAVISQKPSRDICQRGTSLTIQCQVDSQVTMMFWYRQQPGQSLTLIATANQGSEATYESGFVIDKFPISRPNLTFSTLTVSNMSPEDSSIYLCSAARTSGQETQYFGPGTRLLVL.

This chain uses TRBV6-5 with TRBJ2-7, with 9 bases identical to TRBD1. Per the germline V gene, CDR1 is MNHEY and CDR2 is SVGAGI. This CDR3 spans 15 amino acids. V gave up 5 bases and J gave up 2 bases; unmatched junction bases: 7. The CDR3 DNA sequence: TGTGCCAGCAGTCGAGGGGGACAGGGAACCTACGAGCAGTACTTC. Translating it yields CASSRGGQGTYEQYF.